The 24 T cell receptor beta chains listed next were all sequenced from one sample in a study of vaccination effects on CD4 cells after COVID-19. Viral peptide pool expansion of antigen-specific CD4+ T cells preceded sequencing in the ViraFEST assay. Subsequent to roughly 9 days of culture, CD4+ T cells were isolated. Nucleocapsid antibodies stayed negative before and after vaccination, showing no earlier SARS-CoV-2 infection. Their antigens are not known. Sequencing used immunoSEQ multiplex PCR; TCRdb keeps in-frame clones, though not all of them. Of over 55,000 clones detected, roughly 75% appear once; the ten largest clones hold roughly 4%. The sample was CD4+ T cells from PBMCs cultured with HCoV-OC43 spike peptides, taken before COVID-19 vaccination. Subset specified: HCoV-OC43 spike overlapping peptide pool stimulation. The receptors shown here come from a human donor who received a COVID-19 vaccine.

This chain joins TRBV7-9 and TRBJ1-3, with D hard to call. This CDR3 comprises 13 residues. From germline, CDR1 is SEHNR and CDR2 FQNEAQ (reference sequence). Trimming left V 1 base short and J 4 bases short, with 5 bases between. DNA of the CDR3: TGTGCCAGCAGCTTAGTTTTGGGAAACACCATATATTTT. It yields the protein CASSLVLGNTIYF.

The genes are TRBV4-3 and TRBJ2-5; D remains ambiguous. The length of the CDR3 is 13 residues. The germline V gene encodes CDR1 LGHNA and CDR2 YSLEER. Trimming cost V 1 base and J 5 bases, with 8 bases left between them. The CDR3 DNA is TGCGCCAGCAGCCAAGGAATGGGGGAGACCCAGTACTTC. This gives the protein CASSQGMGETQYF.

This clone was found a few times. The chain combines TRBV7-9 with TRBJ2-2; possibly TRBD1 or TRBD2 for D (5 bases each). CDR1 is SEHNR, CDR2 FQNEAQ, per germline (reference sequence). V was trimmed by 1 base and J by 1 base, leaving 19 bases between them. The CDR3 is 19 residues long. The CDR3 DNA follows: TGTGCCAGCAGCTTAGAACTTCGCAGGGAAGGGAGGAACACCGGGGAGCTGTTTTTT. This translates into CASSLELRREGRNTGELFF.

The count of this clone is one. The chain recombines TRBV7-3 with TRBJ1-2; D is unclear. V lost 1 base, J lost 0 bases, and 9 bases lay in between. The CDR3 is 15 amino acids. Germline V gene data show CDR1 as SGHTA and CDR2 as FQGTGA. The CDR3 DNA sequence: TGTGCCAGCAGCTTAAAGGGCAGCCCTAACTATGGCTACACCTTC. Its translation: CASSLKGSPNYGYTF.

The chain is built from TRBV10-3 and TRBJ2-1; 9 bases are shared with TRBD1. This CDR3 contains 15 residues. Germline V lookup: CDR1 ENHRY, CDR2 SYGVKD. V was clipped by 4 bases and J by 3 bases; unmatched bases: 4. CDR3 sequence: CAISARDRVYNEQFF. CDR3 DNA: TGTGCCATCAGTGCCCGGGACAGGGTCTACAATGAGCAGTTCTTC.

The V call is TRBV10-3, the J call TRBJ1-6, with D possibly matching TRBD1 (5 bases). This CDR3 is 14 amino acids long. The germline V gene encodes CDR1 ENHRY and CDR2 SYGVKD. V was shortened by 4 bases and J by 5 bases, with 9 bases between the two germline ends. In DNA, the CDR3 is TGTGCCATCAGTGGGCAGGGAGATAATTCACCCCTCCACTTT. Its protein product is CAISGQGDNSPLHF.

The chain joins TRBV7-7 to TRBJ1-2; 7 positions agree with TRBD1. The length of the CDR3 is 17 residues. CDR1 SSHAT and CDR2 FNYEAQ come from the germline V gene (reference sequence). J gave up 1 base and V 5 bases, and 13 bases lay outside the gene matches. In DNA, the CDR3 is TGTGCCAGCAGCATTCACGACCCGGGACAGCATAACTATGGCTACACCTTC. Translated: CASSIHDPGQHNYGYTF.

The chain joins TRBV21-1 to TRBJ2-7. TRBV21-1 is annotated as a pseudogene. This CDR3 is 16 amino acids long. CDR3 sequence reads: CASSPSEGPPLHEQYV. The CDR3 coding sequence is TGTGCCAGCAGCCCCAGCGAGGGACCCCCACTCCACGAGCAGTACGTC.

This clone was seen a handful of times. This sequence joins TRBV6-5 and TRBJ1-3; D is perhaps TRBD1 (5 bases). Trimming stripped 6 bases from V and 2 bases from J, with 11 bases between. Germline loops: CDR1 MNHEY, CDR2 SVGAGI. The CDR3 sequence is 14 residues long. The chain's CDR3 is CASSGGGAGNTIYF. As DNA, the CDR3 is TGTGCCAGCAGCGGGGGAGGGGCTGGAAACACCATATATTTT.

The chain recombines TRBV5-1 with TRBJ2-1, with unresolved D. This CDR3 comprises 15 residues. The germline V and J ends were trimmed by 0 bases and 0 bases, with 7 bases remaining between them. From germline, CDR1 is SGHRS and CDR2 YFSETQ. CDR3 sequence: CASSLGSVSYNEQFF. CDR3 in DNA: TGCGCCAGCAGCTTGGGGTCAGTCTCCTACAATGAGCAGTTCTTC.

The gene calls are TRBV6-5 and TRBJ2-1, with 12 bases fitting TRBD2. Losses at the gene ends were 4 bases for V and 8 bases for J; bases not matched to a gene: 6. The CDR3 runs to 15 residues. Germline-derived CDR1 and CDR2 are MNHEY and SVGAGI. The CDR3 coding sequence is TGTGCCAGCAGTTTTACTACTAGCGGGGGGTATGAGCAGTTCTTC. Its translation: CASSFTTSGGYEQFF.

Within the sample, this clone is medium-sized. The chain is built from TRBV2 and TRBJ1-5; D uncertain. Germline CDR1 and CDR2: SNHLY and FYNNEI. The CDR3 runs to 12 residues. Trimming removed 8 bases at V and 4 bases at J, with 9 bases between. The CDR3 coding sequence is TGTGCCAGCGCACGGGGAAATCAGCCCCAGCATTTT. Protein product: CASARGNQPQHF.

The chain joins TRBV7-3 to TRBJ2-3; no clear D gene. The CDR3 consists of 13 residues. The V end was cut by 5 bases, the J end by 0 bases, with 6 bases between. Germline V CDR1 and CDR2: SGHTA, FQGTGA. CDR3 nucleotide sequence: TGTGCCAGCAGCCCGCCTAGCACAGATACGCAGTATTTT. Residues: CASSPPSTDTQYF.

V gene TRBV7-9 combines with J gene TRBJ1-1; possible D gene TRBD1, 5 bases. Germline values: CDR1 SEHNR, CDR2 FQNEAQ (reference sequence). The CDR3 covers 14 residues. The germline V and J ends were trimmed by 2 bases and 6 bases, with 13 bases remaining between them. CDR3 protein: CASSLSGAGAEAFF. CDR3 nucleotide sequence: TGTGCCAGCAGCTTATCCGGGGCGGGCGCTGAAGCTTTCTTT. The full variable domain, its missing parts supplied by reference TRBV7-9 and TRBJ1-1, is DTGVSQNPRHKITKRGQNVTFRCDPISEHNRLYWYRQTLGQGPEFLTYFQNEAQLEKSRLLSDRFSAERPKGSFSTLEIQRTEQGDSAMYLCASSLSGAGAEAFFGQGTRLTVV.

V and J are TRBV9 and TRBJ2-1, with D possibly TRBD1 on 6 matching bases. V shed 0 bases and J shed 5 bases, with 9 bases lying between them. Germline CDR1 is SGDLS and CDR2 is YYNGEE. The CDR3 is 14 amino acids. CDR3 loop: CASSVGRDNNEQFF. The CDR3 DNA sequence: TGTGCCAGCAGCGTAGGCAGGGACAACAATGAGCAGTTCTTC.

The chain employs TRBV3-1 (or the pseudogene TRBV3-2) and TRBJ1-4; D gene ambiguous. This CDR3 region has 16 residues. V lost 1 base and J lost 0, with 9 bases in between. Germline V gene lookup returns CDR1 LGHDT and CDR2 YNNKEL (reference sequence). CDR3 in DNA: TGTGCCAGCAGCCAAGGCGGGAGCTCAACTAATGAAAAACTGTTTTTT. It is translated as CASSQGGSSTNEKLFF.

CDR3 DNA: TGTGCCAGCAGTTACTCGACAGGGCGGGGTGGCTACACCTTC. Protein: CASSYSTGRGGYTF. V and J are TRBV6-5 and TRBJ1-2, with TRBD1 matching over 7 bases. J lost 7 bases, V lost 0 bases, and 5 bases had no gene match. There are 14 residues in the CDR3. The germline V gene encodes CDR1 MNHEY and CDR2 SVGAGI.

This chain uses TRBV3-1 (or the pseudogene TRBV3-2) with TRBJ2-4, with D perhaps matching TRBD1 (7 bases). Germline V CDR1 and CDR2: LGHDT, YNNKEL (reference sequence). CDR3 length equals 15 residues. The V end was cut by 6 bases, the J end by 2 bases, with 14 bases between. DNA for the CDR3: TGTGCCAGCAGAGGAGGGGGCGCGTCCAAAAACATTCAGTACTTC. Residues: CASRGGGASKNIQYF.

This chain connects TRBV28 to TRBJ2-1; a weak D match, TRBD1 (5 bases). This CDR3 spans 13 amino acids. The germline V gene has CDR1 MDHEN and CDR2 SYDVKM. V lost 5 bases to trimming and J lost 10 bases, with 15 bases between them. This CDR3 is CASSGALVREQFF. CDR3 DNA sequence: TGTGCCAGCAGTGGGGCCCTGGTTAGGGAGCAGTTCTTC.

This chain uses TRBV24-1 with TRBJ1-1, with a possible D match to TRBD1 (6 bases). The CDR3 sequence is 12 residues long. V was cut by 4 bases and J by 8 bases, with 10 bases left in between. Looked up from germline, CDR1 is KGHDR and CDR2 is SFDVKD. CDR3 nucleotides: TGTGCCACCAGTGACATTAGGGGGGAAGCTTTCTTT. It specifies CATSDIRGEAFF.

This chain uses TRBV30 with TRBJ1-5; D might be TRBD1 (6 bases). The germline V gene has CDR1 GTSNPN and CDR2 SVGIG (reference sequence). This CDR3 comprises 13 residues. Deletions cut 3 bases from V and 7 bases from J, with 13 bases between. The CDR3 nucleotides read TGTGCCTGGAGAGGGGGAAGTGGGCAGCCCCAGCATTTT. Its translation is CAWRGGSGQPQHF.

V gene TRBV10-2 combines with J gene TRBJ1-2, with a tentative D call TRBD1 (5 bases). With 4 bases removed from V and 8 bases from J, the gap between germline ends came to 14 bases. Germline-derived CDR1 and CDR2 are WSHSY and SAAADI. The CDR3 spans 13 residues. The DNA for the CDR3 is TGCGCCAGCAGTGGAGCGGGGGGATGGGGCTACACCTTC. Translation: CASSGAGGWGYTF.

V is TRBV5-1 and J is TRBJ1-5, with D perhaps TRBD1 (6 bases). Per germline, CDR1 SGHRS and CDR2 YFSETQ. V lost 2 bases, J lost 3 bases, and 18 bases lay in between. The CDR3 length is 17 residues. The CDR3 region is CASSLTFRRGPNQPQHF. The CDR3 nucleotides are TGCGCCAGCAGCTTAACTTTCCGCAGGGGTCCCAATCAGCCCCAGCATTTT.

This chain links TRBV6-6 with TRBJ1-1; the D gene is possibly TRBD1 (6 bases). In germline, CDR1 is MNHNY, CDR2 SVGAGI (reference sequence). The CDR3 spans 12 residues. V was trimmed by 5 bases and J by 8 bases, leaving 12 bases between them. Written as DNA, the CDR3 is TGTGCCAGCAGTATTAACAGGGACGAAGCTTTCTTT. Protein: CASSINRDEAFF.